The 18 T cell receptor beta chains presented below share a single source sample, sequenced in a study of early T cells in non-severe SARS-CoV-2 infection. TCRdb recomputed calls from the 5' RACE reads with MiXCR, one row per CDR3 protein. The sample includes about 62,000 distinct CDR3 sequences, roughly a tenth of them seen just once. Sequencing was carried out using whole blood. These receptors came from an adult who was a healthcare worker with PCR-confirmed SARS-CoV-2 infection or an uninfected control (not recorded which).

The chain employs TRBV11-2 and TRBJ1-2; D is perhaps TRBD1 (5 bases). Trimming removed 3 bases from V and 4 bases from J, with 9 bases in between. CDR1 is SGHAT and CDR2 is FQNNGV in the germline V gene. This CDR3 is 13 amino acids long. CDR3 loop: CASSLGELYGYTF. In DNA form, the CDR3 reads TGTGCCAGCAGCTTGGGGGAACTCTATGGCTACACCTTC.

The chain recombines TRBV6-1 with TRBJ2-7, with D perhaps being TRBD1 or TRBD2 (5 bases each). V was cut by 6 bases and J by 2 bases, with 11 bases left in between. CDR1 and CDR2 from the germline V gene are MNHNS and SASEGT. The CDR3 length is 13 residues. CDR3 residues: CASRRDAAYEQYV. In DNA, the CDR3 is TGTGCCAGCAGAAGGGACGCGGCCTACGAGCAGTACGTC.

V usage is TRBV4-1 and J usage is TRBJ2-1; 8 bases fit TRBD2. V was pared by 3 bases and J by 4 bases, with 8 bases of the junction left unmatched. Germline CDR1 MGHRA, CDR2 YSYEKL. The CDR3 is 16 residues long. The DNA of the CDR3 is TGCGCCAGCAGCCACTCAGCGGGAGAGAGATACAATGAGCAGTTCTTC. Encoded protein: CASSHSAGERYNEQFF.

The chain joins TRBV7-2 to TRBJ2-3; D is undetermined. There are 16 residues in the CDR3. The V and J ends lost 0 bases and 0 bases respectively, with 10 bases between them. Germline CDR1 is SGHTA and CDR2 is FQGNSA. The CDR3 here is CASSLASSRSTDTQYF. The CDR3 DNA reads TGTGCCAGCAGCTTAGCTAGCTCCAGGAGCACAGATACGCAGTATTTT.

The genes are TRBV15 and TRBJ1-4; 8 nucleotides match TRBD1. The junction had 15 bases not matched to a gene; V was cut back by 5 bases and J by 10 bases. The germline V gene has CDR1 LNHNV and CDR2 YYDKDF (reference sequence). The CDR3 spans 16 residues. CDR3 residues: CATSGYPQGGVGKLFF. CDR3 DNA: TGTGCCACCAGCGGATATCCACAGGGGGGAGTTGGAAAACTGTTTTTT.

This clonotype was detected only a few times. V is TRBV11-2 and J is TRBJ2-5; D gene ambiguous. Trimming removed 0 bases at V and 5 bases at J, with 7 bases between. Germline V gene lookup returns CDR1 SGHAT and CDR2 FQNNGV. The CDR3 runs 13 residues. The DNA for the CDR3 is TGTGCCAGCAGCTTAGAAGAGAGGGAGACCCAGTACTTC. Its translation is CASSLEERETQYF. Full variable domain (outside the CDR3, taken from reference TRBV11-2 and TRBJ2-5): EAGVAQSPRYKIIEKRQSVAFWCNPISGHATLYWYQQILGQGPKLLIQFQNNGVVDDSQLPKDRFSAERLKGVDSTLKIQPAKLEDSAVYLCASSLEERETQYFGPGTRLLVL.

The gene calls are TRBV5-1 and TRBJ1-6; D remains unclear. Per germline, CDR1 SGHRS and CDR2 YFSETQ. Trimming removed 1 base from V and 9 bases from J, with 11 bases in between. The CDR3 covers 14 residues. The CDR3 DNA reads as TGCGCCAGCAGCTTGAAGGGATGGGGTTCACCCCTCCACTTT. Amino acids: CASSLKGWGSPLHF.

This clonotype was counted many times. The rearrangement uses TRBV20-1 and TRBJ2-3; TRBD1 matches 8 bases. CDR3 length equals 14 residues. In germline, CDR1 is DFQATT, CDR2 SNEGSKA (reference sequence). The junction had 8 bases not matched to a gene; V was cut back by 4 bases and J by 5 bases. For the CDR3, the DNA is TGCAGTGCTACGCAAAGGACAGGGAAAGATACGCAGTATTTT. Its protein product is CSATQRTGKDTQYF.

This clonotype was seen only a few times. The chain carries TRBV3-1 and TRBJ2-1; tentative D call: TRBD1 (5 bases). Germline lookup yields CDR1 LGHDT and CDR2 YNNKEL (reference sequence). Deletions cut 2 bases from V and 0 bases from J, with 8 bases between. The CDR3 has 15 amino acids. As DNA, the CDR3 is TGTGCCAGCAGCCAACTCGACAGCTCCTACAATGAGCAGTTCTTC. As protein: CASSQLDSSYNEQFF.

This clonotype has more than one count but fewer than ten. The chain couples TRBV5-4 to TRBJ1-3; no reliable D call. Germline V gene sequence: CDR1 SGHNT, CDR2 YYREEE (reference sequence). The CDR3 is 16 residues long. The ends were cut back, 4 bases at V and 0 bases at J, with 14 bases in the middle. CDR3 bases: TGTGCCAGCAGCGATCCCTCAGTTAACTCTGGAAACACCATATATTTT. Its translation: CASSDPSVNSGNTIYF.

This clonotype was observed many times. This CDR3 is CASSPPGLAGGRETQYF. In nucleotides, the CDR3 is TGTGCCAGCTCACCACCGGGACTAGCGGGGGGCCGAGAGACCCAGTACTTC. The genes are TRBV18 and TRBJ2-5; 15 bases are a match to TRBD2. After removal of 0 bases from V and 4 bases from J, the junction contained 3 bases not matched to a gene. Germline CDR1 reads KGHSH; CDR2 reads LQKENI. The CDR3 runs to 17 residues.

This clonotype was picked up a small number of times. The rearrangement uses TRBV6-1 and TRBJ1-5; 10 bases are a match to TRBD1. Germline V gene sequence: CDR1 MNHNS, CDR2 SASEGT. The CDR3 consists of 15 residues. The ends lost 3 bases at V and 7 bases at J; junction bases unmatched: 6. The DNA for the CDR3 is TGTGCCAGCAGTGACCGGGACAGGGGACTCCAGCCCCAGCATTTT. Its translation: CASSDRDRGLQPQHF.

The rearrangement joins TRBV5-1 to TRBJ1-1; the D is unclear. The length of the CDR3 is 14 residues. In germline, CDR1 is SGHRS, CDR2 YFSETQ. V dropped 0 bases and J dropped 0 bases, with 6 bases sitting between them. CDR3 sequence reads: CASSLEGMNTEAFF. The CDR3, as DNA: TGCGCCAGCAGCTTGGAAGGGATGAACACTGAAGCTTTCTTT.

This clonotype was seen at least ten times. The chain uses TRBV7-3 and TRBJ2-1, with 12 bases aligning to TRBD2. The CDR3 is 16 amino acids. Germline assignment: CDR1 SGHTA and CDR2 FQGTGA. With V trimmed by 2 bases and J by 6 bases, 5 bases remained unmatched. The CDR3 loop reads CASSLLAGGRSNEQFF. The CDR3 nucleotides are TGTGCCAGCAGCTTACTAGCGGGGGGGCGGAGCAATGAGCAGTTCTTC.

The chain carries TRBV2 and TRBJ1-1; weak D call: TRBD1 (6 bases). The CDR3 extends over 13 amino acids. Germline CDR1 is SNHLY and CDR2 is FYNNEI. V lost 7 bases, J lost 4 bases, and 13 bases lay in between. For the CDR3, the DNA is TGTGCCAGCAACGTGGAGGGGGGCACTGAAGCTTTCTTT. Encoded protein: CASNVEGGTEAFF.

CDR3 loop: CASSQAPGGGANYGYTF. CDR3 nucleotides: TGTGCCAGCAGCCAAGCCCCCGGGGGCGGTGCTAACTATGGCTACACCTTC. V gene TRBV4-2 combines with J gene TRBJ1-2; a possible D gene is TRBD1 (6 bases). V was cut by 1 base and J by 0 bases, with 15 bases left in between. The CDR3 extends over 17 amino acids. Germline V lookup: CDR1 LGHNA, CDR2 YNFKEQ.

The CDR3, as DNA: TGTGCCAGCAGTCAAAGGGTAGCGGGGGCCCCTTTCGGACAGTATTTT. Translated, it gives CASSQRVAGAPFGQYF. The V call is TRBV6-1, the J call TRBJ2-3, with 9 bases that match TRBD2. V trimming: 5 bases; J trimming: 12 bases; junction bases outside the gene matches: 18. This CDR3 contains 16 residues. Per germline, CDR1 MNHNS and CDR2 SASEGT.

This clonotype is termed medium-sized. This chain uses TRBV10-3 with TRBJ1-1; the D is unclear. The CDR3 loop spans 14 amino acids. V lost 2 bases and J lost 1, with 8 bases in between. Germline lookup yields CDR1 ENHRY and CDR2 SYGVKD. The CDR3 reads CAISEGTRNTEAFF. Here the CDR3 DNA reads TGTGCCATCAGTGAGGGCACACGGAACACTGAAGCTTTCTTT.